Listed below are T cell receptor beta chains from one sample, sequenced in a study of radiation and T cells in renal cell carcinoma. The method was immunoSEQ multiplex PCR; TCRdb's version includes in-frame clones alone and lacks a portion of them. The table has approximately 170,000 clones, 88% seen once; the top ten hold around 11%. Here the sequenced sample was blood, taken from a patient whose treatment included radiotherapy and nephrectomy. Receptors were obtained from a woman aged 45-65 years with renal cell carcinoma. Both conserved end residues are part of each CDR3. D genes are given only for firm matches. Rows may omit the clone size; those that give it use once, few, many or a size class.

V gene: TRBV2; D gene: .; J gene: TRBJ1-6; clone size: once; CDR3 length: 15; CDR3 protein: CASRGLDAGPSPLHF; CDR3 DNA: TGTGCCAGCAGAGGTTTGGACGCCGGGCCCTCACCCCTCCACTTT
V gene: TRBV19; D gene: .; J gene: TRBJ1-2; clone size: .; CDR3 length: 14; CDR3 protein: CASSIGGAGYGYTF; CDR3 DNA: TGTGCCAGTAGTATAGGAGGGGCAGGCTATGGCTACACCTTC
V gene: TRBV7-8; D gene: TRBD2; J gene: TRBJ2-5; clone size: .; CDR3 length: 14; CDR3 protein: CASSQGLAGETQYF; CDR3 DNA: TGTGCCAGCAGCCAGGGACTAGCGGGAGAGACCCAGTACTTC
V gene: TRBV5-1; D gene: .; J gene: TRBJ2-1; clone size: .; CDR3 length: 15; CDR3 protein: CASSLEGESYNEQFF; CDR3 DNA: TGCGCCAGCAGCTTGGAGGGGGAATCCTACAATGAGCAGTTCTTC
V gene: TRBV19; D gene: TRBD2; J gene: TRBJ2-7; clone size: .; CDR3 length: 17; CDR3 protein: CASTTRALSGGAMEQYF; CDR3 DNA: TGTGCCAGTACGACCCGCGCTCTTAGCGGGGGGGCCATGGAGCAGTACTTC
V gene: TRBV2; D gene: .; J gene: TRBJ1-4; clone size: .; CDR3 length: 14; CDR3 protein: CASKAGRMNEKLFF; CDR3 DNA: TGTGCCAGCAAGGCGGGAAGGATGAATGAAAAACTGTTTTTT
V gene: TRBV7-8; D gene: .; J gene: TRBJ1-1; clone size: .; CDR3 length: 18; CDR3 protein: CASSLKVAAGSLGTEAFF; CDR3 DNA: TGTGCCAGCAGCTTAAAGGTTGCTGCAGGATCCCTGGGCACTGAAGCTTTCTTT
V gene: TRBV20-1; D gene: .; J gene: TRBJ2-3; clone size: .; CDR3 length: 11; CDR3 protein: CSAYIPDTQYF; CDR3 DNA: TGCAGTGCTTACATACCCGATACGCAGTATTTT
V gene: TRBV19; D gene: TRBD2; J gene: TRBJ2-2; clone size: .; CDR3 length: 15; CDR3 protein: CASSILAGKTGELFF; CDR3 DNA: TGTGCCAGTAGTATTCTAGCGGGGAAAACCGGGGAGCTGTTTTTT
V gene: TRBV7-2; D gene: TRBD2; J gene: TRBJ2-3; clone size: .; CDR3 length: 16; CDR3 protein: CASSLAATSGTDTQYF; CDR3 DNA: TGTGCCAGCAGCTTAGCGGCGACTAGCGGCACAGATACGCAGTATTTT
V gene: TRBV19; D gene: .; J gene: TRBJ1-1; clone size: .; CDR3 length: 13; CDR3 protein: CASSAGPSTEAFF; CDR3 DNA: TGTGCCAGTAGTGCGGGACCCTCGACTGAAGCTTTCTTT
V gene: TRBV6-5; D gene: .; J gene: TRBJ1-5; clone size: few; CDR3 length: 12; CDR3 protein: CASSTNNQPQHF; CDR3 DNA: TGTGCCAGCAGCACTAATAATCAGCCCCAGCATTTT
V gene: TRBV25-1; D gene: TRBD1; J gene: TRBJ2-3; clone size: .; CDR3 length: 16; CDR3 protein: CASRPPGQGAFDTQYF; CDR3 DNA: TGTGCCAGCAGACCACCGGGACAGGGGGCTTTTGATACGCAGTATTTT
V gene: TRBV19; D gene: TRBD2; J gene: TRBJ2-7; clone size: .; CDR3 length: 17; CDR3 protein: CASSIALTSGGSYEQYF; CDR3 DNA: TGTGCCAGTAGTATAGCCCTGACTAGCGGTGGGTCCTACGAGCAGTACTTC
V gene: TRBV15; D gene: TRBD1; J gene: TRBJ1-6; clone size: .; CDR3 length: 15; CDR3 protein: CATSRVRQGYSPLHF; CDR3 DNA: TGTGCCACCAGCAGAGTGAGACAGGGGTACTCACCCCTCCACTTT
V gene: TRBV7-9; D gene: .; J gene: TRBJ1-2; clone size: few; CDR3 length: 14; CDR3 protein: CASSLGSWPGGYTF; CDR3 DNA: TGTGCCAGCAGCTTAGGCTCTTGGCCCGGTGGCTACACCTTC
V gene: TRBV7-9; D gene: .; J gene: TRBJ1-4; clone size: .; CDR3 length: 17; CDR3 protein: CASSLFSGSRDWEKLFF; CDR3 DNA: TGTGCCAGCAGCTTATTTTCCGGCAGCAGGGATTGGGAAAAACTGTTTTTT
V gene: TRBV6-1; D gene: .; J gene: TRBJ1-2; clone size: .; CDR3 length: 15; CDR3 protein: CASSEEATSYYGYTF; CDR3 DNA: TGTGCCAGCAGTGAAGAAGCCACCTCGTACTATGGCTACACCTTC
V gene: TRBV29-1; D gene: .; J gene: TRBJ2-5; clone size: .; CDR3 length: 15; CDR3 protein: CSVEGPSKYQETQYF; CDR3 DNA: TGCAGCGTTGAAGGTCCGTCCAAGTACCAAGAGACCCAGTACTTC
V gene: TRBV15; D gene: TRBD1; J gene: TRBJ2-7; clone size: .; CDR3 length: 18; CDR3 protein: CATSRDLPGQGVGGEQYF; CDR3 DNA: TGTGCCACCAGCAGAGATCTTCCGGGACAGGGGGTCGGGGGCGAGCAGTACTTC
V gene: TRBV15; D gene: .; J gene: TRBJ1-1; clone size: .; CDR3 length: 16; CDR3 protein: CATSRDLSRMNTEAFF; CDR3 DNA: TGTGCCACCAGCAGAGATCTAAGCAGAATGAACACTGAAGCTTTCTTT
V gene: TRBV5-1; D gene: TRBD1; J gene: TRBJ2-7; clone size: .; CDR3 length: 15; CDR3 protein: CASSLTGAGHYEQYF; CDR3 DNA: TGCGCCAGCAGCTTGACAGGGGCAGGCCACTACGAGCAGTACTTC
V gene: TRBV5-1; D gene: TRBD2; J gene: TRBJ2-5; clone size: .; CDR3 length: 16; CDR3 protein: CASSLAGGGSEETQYF; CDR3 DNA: TGCGCCAGCAGCTTGGCAGGCGGGGGATCGGAAGAGACCCAGTACTTC
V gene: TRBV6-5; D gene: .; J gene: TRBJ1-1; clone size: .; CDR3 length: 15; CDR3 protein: CASSYSNRPNTEAFF; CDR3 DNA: TGTGCCAGCAGTTACTCCAACAGACCGAACACTGAAGCTTTCTTT
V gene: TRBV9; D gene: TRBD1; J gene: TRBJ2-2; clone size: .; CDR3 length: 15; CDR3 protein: CASSVRTGSSGELFF; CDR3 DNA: TGTGCCAGCAGCGTACGGACAGGGTCGAGCGGGGAGCTGTTTTTT
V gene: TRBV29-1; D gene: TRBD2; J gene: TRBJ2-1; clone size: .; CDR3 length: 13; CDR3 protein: CSAGTSSYNEQFF; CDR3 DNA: TGCAGCGCAGGGACTAGCTCCTACAATGAGCAGTTCTTC
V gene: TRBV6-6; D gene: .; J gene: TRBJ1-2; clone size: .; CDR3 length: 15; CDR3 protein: CASKLWAEERGGYTF; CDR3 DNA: TGTGCCAGCAAGCTATGGGCGGAAGAAAGGGGGGGCTACACCTTC
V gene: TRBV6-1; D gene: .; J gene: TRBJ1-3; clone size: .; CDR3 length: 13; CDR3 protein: CAGGFSSGNTIYF; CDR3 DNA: TGTGCCGGAGGGTTTAGCTCTGGAAACACCATATATTTT
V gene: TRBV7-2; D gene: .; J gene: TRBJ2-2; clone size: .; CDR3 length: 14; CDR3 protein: CASSLGRNTGELFF; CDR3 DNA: TGTGCCAGCAGCTTGGGACGAAACACCGGGGAGCTGTTTTTT
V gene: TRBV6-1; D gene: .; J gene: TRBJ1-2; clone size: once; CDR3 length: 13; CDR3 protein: CASSEASDWGYTF; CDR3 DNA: TGTGCCAGCAGTGAAGCGTCGGACTGGGGCTACACCTTC
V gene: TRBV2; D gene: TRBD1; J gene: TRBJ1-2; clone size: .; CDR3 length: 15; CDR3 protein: CASSEAGDSYYGYTF; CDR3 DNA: TGTGCCAGCAGTGAAGCTGGGGACAGCTACTATGGCTACACCTTC
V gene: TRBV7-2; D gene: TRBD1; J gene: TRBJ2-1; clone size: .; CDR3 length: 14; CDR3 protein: CASSLAGQGIEQFF; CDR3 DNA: TGTGCCAGCAGCTTAGCGGGACAGGGGATTGAGCAGTTCTTC
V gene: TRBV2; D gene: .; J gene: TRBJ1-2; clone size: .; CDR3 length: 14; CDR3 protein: CASSERGWGYGYTF; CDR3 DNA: TGTGCCAGCAGTGAAAGGGGTTGGGGCTATGGCTACACCTTC
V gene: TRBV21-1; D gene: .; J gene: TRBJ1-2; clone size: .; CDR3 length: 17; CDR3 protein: CASSSKGRTGGSYGYTF; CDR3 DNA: TGTGCCAGCAGCTCCAAAGGTAGGACAGGGGGTTCTTATGGCTACACCTTC
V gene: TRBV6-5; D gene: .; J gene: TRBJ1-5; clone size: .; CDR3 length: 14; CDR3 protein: CASSDLGGRQPQHF; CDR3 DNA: TGTGCCAGCAGTGATTTAGGGGGTCGTCAGCCCCAGCATTTT
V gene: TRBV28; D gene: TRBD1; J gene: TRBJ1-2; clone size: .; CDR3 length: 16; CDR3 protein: CASSFIPRDRGYGYTF; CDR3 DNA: TGTGCCAGCAGTTTCATTCCCAGGGACAGAGGCTATGGCTACACCTTC
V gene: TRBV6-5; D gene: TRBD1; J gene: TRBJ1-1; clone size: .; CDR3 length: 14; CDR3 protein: CASSYSRDSGSAFF; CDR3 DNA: TGTGCCAGCAGTTACTCGCGGGACAGTGGGTCGGCTTTCTTT
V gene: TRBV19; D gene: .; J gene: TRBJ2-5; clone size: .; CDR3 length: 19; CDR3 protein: CASSIAFQGGLRSTETQYF; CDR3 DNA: TGTGCCAGTAGTATTGCGTTTCAGGGGGGACTTAGATCCACGGAGACCCAGTACTTC
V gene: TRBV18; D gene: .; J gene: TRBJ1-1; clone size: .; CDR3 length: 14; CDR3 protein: CASSPSVGQVEAFF; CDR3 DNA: TGTGCCAGCTCACCATCGGTGGGCCAGGTTGAAGCTTTCTTT
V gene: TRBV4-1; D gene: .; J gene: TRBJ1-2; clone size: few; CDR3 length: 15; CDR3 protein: CASSHLRANNYGYTF; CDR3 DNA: TGCGCCAGCAGCCACCTCAGGGCGAACAACTATGGCTACACCTTC
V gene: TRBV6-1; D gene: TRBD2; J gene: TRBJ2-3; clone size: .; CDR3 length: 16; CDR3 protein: CASSVGLLAGTDTQYF; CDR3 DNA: TGTGCCAGCAGTGTGGGTTTACTAGCGGGCACAGATACGCAGTATTTT
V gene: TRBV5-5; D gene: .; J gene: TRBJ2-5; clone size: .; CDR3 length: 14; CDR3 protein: CASNTGGAQETQYF; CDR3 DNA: TGTGCCAGCAACACTGGGGGGGCCCAAGAGACCCAGTACTTC
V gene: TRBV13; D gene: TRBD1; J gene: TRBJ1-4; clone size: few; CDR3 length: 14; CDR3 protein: CASSRGQGNEKLFF; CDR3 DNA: TGTGCCAGCAGTCGCGGACAGGGTAATGAAAAACTGTTTTTT
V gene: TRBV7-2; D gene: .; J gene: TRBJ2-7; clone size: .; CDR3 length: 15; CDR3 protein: CASSPDGGSSYEQYF; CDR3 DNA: TGTGCCAGCAGCCCCGACGGGGGATCCTCCTACGAGCAGTACTTC
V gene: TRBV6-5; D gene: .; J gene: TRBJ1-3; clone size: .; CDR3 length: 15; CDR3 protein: CASSYSRQNGNTIYF; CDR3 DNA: TGTGCCAGCAGTTACTCGCGTCAGAATGGAAACACCATATATTTT
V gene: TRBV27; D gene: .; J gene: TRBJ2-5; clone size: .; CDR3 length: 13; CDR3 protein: CASSSLNDETQYF; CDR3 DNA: TGTGCCAGCAGTTCTCTAAACGACGAGACCCAGTACTTC
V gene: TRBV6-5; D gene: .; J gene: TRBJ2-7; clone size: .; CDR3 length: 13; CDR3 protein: CASSYLRGYEQYF; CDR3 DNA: TGTGCCAGCAGTTACCTCAGGGGCTACGAGCAGTACTTC
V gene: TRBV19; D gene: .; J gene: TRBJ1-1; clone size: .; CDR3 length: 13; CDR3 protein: CASSRTANTEAFF; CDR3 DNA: TGTGCCAGTAGTCGGACAGCGAACACTGAAGCTTTCTTT
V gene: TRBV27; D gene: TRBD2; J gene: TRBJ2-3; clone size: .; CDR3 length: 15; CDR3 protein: CASRRGGISTDTQYF; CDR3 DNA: TGTGCCAGCAGACGGGGGGGTATTAGCACAGATACGCAGTATTTT
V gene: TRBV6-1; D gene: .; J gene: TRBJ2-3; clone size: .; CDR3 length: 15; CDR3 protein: CASGGRETSTDTQYF; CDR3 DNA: TGTGCCAGTGGTGGACGGGAGACTAGCACAGATACGCAGTATTTT
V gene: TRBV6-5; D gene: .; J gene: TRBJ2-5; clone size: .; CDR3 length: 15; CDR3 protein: CASSSTPPGWETQYF; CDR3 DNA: TGTGCCAGCAGCTCCACACCCCCCGGTTGGGAGACCCAGTACTTC
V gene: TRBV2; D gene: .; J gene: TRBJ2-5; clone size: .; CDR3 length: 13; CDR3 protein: CASNWAVEETQYF; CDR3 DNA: TGTGCCAGCAACTGGGCCGTAGAAGAGACCCAGTACTTC
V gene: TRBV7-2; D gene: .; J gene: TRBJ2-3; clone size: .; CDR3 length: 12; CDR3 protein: CASSHERGTQYF; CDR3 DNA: TGTGCCAGCAGCCACGAACGTGGTACGCAGTATTTT
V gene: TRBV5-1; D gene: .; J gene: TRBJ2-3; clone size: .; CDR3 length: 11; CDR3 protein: CASTLTDTQYF; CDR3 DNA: TGCGCCAGCACCCTCACAGATACGCAGTATTTT
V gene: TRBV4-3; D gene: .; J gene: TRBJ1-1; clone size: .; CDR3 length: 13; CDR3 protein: CASSADMNTEAFF; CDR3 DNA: TGCGCCAGCAGCGCGGACATGAACACTGAAGCTTTCTTT
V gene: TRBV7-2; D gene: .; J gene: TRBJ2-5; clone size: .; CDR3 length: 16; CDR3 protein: CASSPRGPRLQETQYF; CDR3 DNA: TGTGCCAGCAGCCCCAGAGGGCCCCGGCTTCAAGAGACCCAGTACTTC
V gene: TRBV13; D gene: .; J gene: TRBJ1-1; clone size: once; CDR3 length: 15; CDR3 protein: CASSPLFRGNTEAFF; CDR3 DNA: TGTGCCAGCAGCCCTCTCTTCCGGGGCAACACTGAAGCTTTCTTT
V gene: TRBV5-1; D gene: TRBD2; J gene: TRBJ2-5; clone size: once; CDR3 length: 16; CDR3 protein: CASSPATSGGWETQYF; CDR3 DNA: TGCGCCAGCAGCCCGGCCACTAGCGGTGGGTGGGAGACCCAGTACTTC
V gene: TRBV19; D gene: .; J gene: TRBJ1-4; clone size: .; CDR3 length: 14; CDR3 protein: CASREGGSNEKLFF; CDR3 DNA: TGTGCCAGTAGGGAAGGGGGGAGCAATGAAAAACTGTTTTTT
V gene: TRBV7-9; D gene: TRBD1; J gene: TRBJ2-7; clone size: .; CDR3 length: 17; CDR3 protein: CASSPSPGDRGYYEQYF; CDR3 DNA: TGTGCCAGCAGCCCTTCTCCCGGGGACAGAGGATACTACGAGCAGTACTTC